These T cell receptor beta chains were read from a single sample in a study of blood T cell repertoires in COVID-19. Sequenced by immunoSEQ multiplex PCR; TCRdb stores in-frame clones only, minus some. The data contain nearly 95,000 clones, 80% of them singletons. The source material was peripheral blood. These TCRs come from a human donor in a cohort sampled during active COVID-19. Both conserved end residues are part of each CDR3. D genes are given only for firm matches. Clone size is stated in some rows and not others, as once, few, many or a class when expanded.

D	size	V	J	CDR3	DNA
.	.	TRBV10-3	TRBJ1-5	CAISGLNQPQHF	TGTGCCATCAGTGGACTTAATCAGCCCCAGCATTTT
.	.	TRBV3-1/TRBV3-2	TRBJ2-7	CASSQAYEQYF	TGTGCCAGCAGCCAAGCTTACGAGCAGTACTTC
.	once	TRBV5-6	TRBJ1-1	CASSTAGPYMNTEAFF	TGTGCCAGCAGCACAGCGGGACCTTATATGAACACTGAAGCTTTCTTT
TRBD1	.	TRBV18	TRBJ2-2	CASSRSGTGTDGELFF	TGTGCCAGCTCACGTTCCGGGACAGGGACCGACGGGGAGCTGTTTTTT
.	.	TRBV11-2	TRBJ2-7	CASSPTSKAAYEQYF	TGTGCCAGCAGCCCGACTAGTAAGGCGGCGTACGAGCAGTACTTC
.	.	TRBV27	TRBJ1-2	CASRYTGINYGYTF	TGTGCCAGCAGATACACAGGGATTAACTATGGCTACACCTTC
TRBD1	.	TRBV5-1	TRBJ2-3	CATREQGAGTDTQYF	TGCGCCACCCGGGAGCAGGGGGCTGGCACAGATACGCAGTATTTT
TRBD1	.	TRBV5-1	TRBJ1-3	CASSLVGRGSSGNTIYF	TGCGCCAGCAGCTTGGTCGGCAGGGGGTCCTCTGGAAACACCATATATTTT
.	.	TRBV11-2	TRBJ2-7	CASSSQEGSEQYF	TGTGCCAGCAGCTCCCAGGAGGGGTCCGAGCAGTACTTC
.	once	TRBV12-3/TRBV12-4	TRBJ2-1	CASRFSSVPEQFF	TGTGCCAGCAGATTCTCAAGCGTTCCTGAGCAGTTCTTC
TRBD1	.	TRBV24-1	TRBJ1-3	CATSEQTGAGNTIYF	TGTGCCACCAGTGAACAAACAGGGGCTGGAAACACCATATATTTT
TRBD1	.	TRBV19	TRBJ1-5	CASRGDRGNQPQHF	TGTGCCAGTAGGGGGGACAGGGGCAATCAGCCCCAGCATTTT
.	.	TRBV3-1/TRBV3-2	TRBJ1-3	CASSLGRGNTIYF	TGTGCCAGCAGCCTCGGCAGGGGAAACACCATATATTTT
TRBD2	.	TRBV7-9	TRBJ2-3	CASSPRGGGDTQYF	TGTGCCAGCAGCCCCCGGGGGGGCGGGGATACGCAGTATTTT
.	.	TRBV6-5	TRBJ1-5	CASSLLAGSNQPQHF	TGTGCCAGCAGCCTCCTGGCGGGGAGCAATCAGCCCCAGCATTTT
TRBD2	.	TRBV24-1	TRBJ2-1	CATSGGPGGGLGNEQFF	TGTGCCACCAGTGGGGGCCCAGGCGGGGGGTTGGGCAATGAGCAGTTCTTC
.	.	TRBV7-9	TRBJ2-5	CASSPQSGWGETQYF	TGTGCCAGCAGCCCACAGAGCGGGTGGGGGGAGACCCAGTACTTC
.	.	TRBV12-3/TRBV12-4	TRBJ1-5	CASSFNNQPQHF	TGTGCCAGCAGTTTTAACAATCAGCCCCAGCATTTT
TRBD2	few	TRBV11-3	TRBJ2-1	CASSLAGGLSNEQFF	TGTGCCAGCAGCTTAGCGGGGGGGCTTAGTAATGAGCAGTTCTTC
TRBD1	.	TRBV18	TRBJ2-7	CASLKSGQGNYEQYF	TGTGCCAGCTTAAAATCGGGACAGGGGAACTACGAGCAGTACTTC
TRBD2	.	TRBV6-5	TRBJ2-1	CASRGGLAGDNEQFF	TGTGCCAGCAGGGGGGGACTAGCGGGAGACAATGAGCAGTTCTTC
TRBD1	.	TRBV4-2	TRBJ1-3	CASSQGQGASGNTIYF	TGTGCCAGCAGCCAAGGACAGGGGGCCTCTGGAAACACCATATATTTT
.	once	TRBV5-8	TRBJ1-1	CASSLFGGLITEAFF	TGTGCCAGCAGCTTGTTCGGGGGTTTGATTACTGAAGCTTTCTTT
.	.	TRBV5-1	TRBJ2-3	CASSRRTGLKTDTQYF	TGCGCCAGCAGCCGGAGGACGGGACTGAAGACAGATACGCAGTATTTT
.	.	TRBV7-9	TRBJ1-1	CASSATGNTEAFF	TGTGCCAGCAGCGCTACAGGGAACACTGAAGCTTTCTTT
.	.	TRBV6-5	TRBJ2-7	CASRRQVLSYEQYF	TGTGCCAGCAGGAGACAGGTGCTCTCCTACGAGCAGTACTTC
.	few	TRBV9	TRBJ1-3	CASSPRGNTIYF	TGTGCCAGCAGCCCTCGGGGAAACACCATATATTTT
.	.	TRBV2	TRBJ1-2	CASSPALLFKTASYGYTF	TGTGCCAGCAGTCCCGCGTTACTTTTTAAGACAGCTTCCTATGGCTACACCTTC
.	.	TRBV4-1	TRBJ1-4	CASSVQGIANEKLFF	TGCGCCAGCAGCGTCCAGGGAATAGCTAATGAAAAACTGTTTTTT
.	.	TRBV30	TRBJ2-3	CAWSVGSTSTDTQYF	TGTGCCTGGAGTGTGGGGAGTACTAGCACAGATACGCAGTATTTT
TRBD1	few	TRBV10-1	TRBJ1-5	CANKRTGKQPQHF	TGCGCCAACAAAAGGACAGGGAAACAGCCCCAGCATTTT
TRBD1	.	TRBV7-8	TRBJ1-5	CASSLGQGVNNQPQHF	TGTGCCAGCAGCTTAGGACAGGGGGTGAACAATCAGCCCCAGCATTTT
TRBD2	few	TRBV27	TRBJ2-7	CASRRGNSYEQYF	TGTGCCAGCAGGCGGGGGAACTCCTACGAGCAGTACTTC
.	.	TRBV19	TRBJ1-5	CASTWAGLGQPQHF	TGTGCCAGCACCTGGGCAGGGCTCGGGCAGCCCCAGCATTTT
TRBD2	.	TRBV4-2	TRBJ2-3	CASSQGLAGTDTQYF	TGTGCCAGCAGCCAGGGACTAGCGGGCACAGATACGCAGTATTTT
.	once	TRBV27	TRBJ1-6	CASSSGPYNSPLHF	TGTGCCAGCAGTTCCGGTCCTTATAATTCACCCCTCCACTTT
.	.	TRBV10-3	TRBJ1-1	CAISPNLRKNTEAFF	TGTGCCATCAGTCCTAACCTGAGGAAGAACACTGAAGCTTTCTTT
TRBD1	.	TRBV19	TRBJ1-5	CASSMGQGRNQPQHF	TGTGCCAGTAGCATGGGACAGGGCCGTAATCAGCCCCAGCATTTT
TRBD2	.	TRBV10-3	TRBJ2-1	CAISGRGAVNEQFF	TGTGCCATCAGTGGGCGGGGGGCCGTCAATGAGCAGTTCTTC
.	.	TRBV28	TRBJ2-3	CASSLFLDTQYF	TGTGCCAGCAGTTTGTTTCTAGATACGCAGTATTTT
TRBD1	few	TRBV7-8	TRBJ2-1	CASSLGGSGTGKRNEQFF	TGTGCCAGCAGCTTAGGCGGCAGCGGGACAGGGAAAAGGAATGAGCAGTTCTTC
TRBD1	.	TRBV15	TRBJ1-5	CATGRGRGGNQPQHF	TGTGCCACGGGTAGGGGGCGAGGGGGCAATCAGCCCCAGCATTTT